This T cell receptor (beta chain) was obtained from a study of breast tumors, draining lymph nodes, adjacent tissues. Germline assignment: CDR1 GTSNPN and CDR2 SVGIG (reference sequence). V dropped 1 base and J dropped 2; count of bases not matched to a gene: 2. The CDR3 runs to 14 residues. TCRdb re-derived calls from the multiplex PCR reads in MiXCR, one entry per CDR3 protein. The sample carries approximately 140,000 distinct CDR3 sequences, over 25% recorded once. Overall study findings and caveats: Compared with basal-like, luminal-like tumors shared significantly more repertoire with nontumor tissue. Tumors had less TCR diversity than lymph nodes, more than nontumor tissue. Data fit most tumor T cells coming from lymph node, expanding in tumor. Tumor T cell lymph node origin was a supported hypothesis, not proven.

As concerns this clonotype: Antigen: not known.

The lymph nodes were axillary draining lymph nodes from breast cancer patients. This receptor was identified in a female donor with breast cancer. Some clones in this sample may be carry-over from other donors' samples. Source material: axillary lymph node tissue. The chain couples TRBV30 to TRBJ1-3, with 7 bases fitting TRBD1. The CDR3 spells CAWSAGTAGNTIYF. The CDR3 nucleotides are TGTGCCTGGAGTGCCGGGACAGCTGGAAACACCATATATTTT.